This entry concerns a single T cell receptor (beta chain). The target antigen is unknown. This sample is drawn from a study of T cells in women clearing cervical HPV infection. Whole-study context: Cases: HPV16-related CIN3 or worse on histology, a couple of invasive cancers.

Overall study findings and caveats: Each sample's T-cell count was unknown, possibly confounding richness.

TCRdb's copy holds only in-frame clones and misses some; the assay was immunoSEQ multiplex PCR. The sample totals about 40,000 clones. The sequence was collected from a woman aged 18 to 69 with a cervical HPV16 infection that either progressed to CIN3+ or cleared (not recorded which). The sequenced sample was blood buffy coat.

The CDR3 loop is CASSARLETQYF. The sequenced part of the CDR3 DNA is TGTGCCAGCAGTGCTAGACTAGAGACC. The chain uses TRBV2 and TRBJ2-5, with unresolved D. The read ends 3 residues before the CDR3 terminus; that terminus is restored from the germline J gene. The CDR3 spans 12 residues. Per the germline V gene, CDR1 is SNHLY and CDR2 is FYNNEI. Between the trimmed V and J ends, which lost 4 bases and 4 bases, there was a span of 7 bases.